This entry lists 18 T cell receptor beta chains sequenced from one sample in a study of CD4 T cells in relation to SARS-CoV-2 and coronaviruses. The unexposed donors gave CD4+ T cells in 2011-2018, prior to COVID-19. Isolation of CD4+ T cells took place after 10 days in culture. No antigen has been assigned to these receptors. Generated by immunoSEQ multiplex PCR, the TCRdb table keeps only in-frame clones and is missing some. The data show about 17,000 clones, about 80% seen once. Sequences were obtained from CD4+ T cells from PBMCs, cultured in vitro. The receptors were sampled from a human donor in good health.

This clone appeared a single time. This chain links TRBV30 with TRBJ2-7; 8 bases line up with TRBD1. CDR1 GTSNPN and CDR2 SVGIG come from the germline V gene (reference sequence). This CDR3 has 14 residues. J was trimmed by 1 base and V by 4 bases; bases with no gene match: 6. This CDR3 is CAWTPGTGSYEQYF. CDR3 in DNA: TGTGCCTGGACCCCCGGGACAGGTTCCTACGAGCAGTACTTC.

This sequence joins TRBV6-1 and TRBJ2-7; unclear D gene. CDR1 is MNHNS, CDR2 SASEGT, per germline. This CDR3 comprises 14 residues. V was trimmed by 3 bases and J by 0 bases, leaving 9 bases between them. CDR3 residues: CASSELVDSYEQYF. The CDR3 coding sequence is TGTGCCAGCAGTGAGTTGGTCGACTCCTACGAGCAGTACTTC.

The chain recombines TRBV5-4 with TRBJ2-5; maybe TRBD2 (6 bases). Germline V lookup: CDR1 SGHNT, CDR2 YYREEE (reference sequence). This CDR3 has 13 residues. V was trimmed by 2 bases and J by 1 base, leaving 6 bases between them. The CDR3 DNA sequence: TGTGCCAGCAGCTTTAGCGGCCAAGAGACCCAGTACTTC. It translates to CASSFSGQETQYF.

CDR3 sequence: CASSPPNGGLNTGELFF. The CDR3, as DNA: TGTGCCAGCTCACCACCGAATGGGGGCCTCAACACCGGGGAGCTGTTTTTT. V is TRBV18 and J is TRBJ2-2, with D perhaps TRBD1 (6 bases). CDR3 length: 17 amino acids. Germline V gene lookup returns CDR1 KGHSH and CDR2 LQKENI. V shed 0 bases and J shed 2 bases, with 13 bases lying between them.

The V gene is TRBV2, the J gene TRBJ2-3; 8 bases line up with TRBD1. The CDR3 loop spans 14 amino acids. Germline loops: CDR1 SNHLY, CDR2 FYNNEI. The ends lost 4 bases at V and 0 bases at J; junction bases unmatched: 0. The CDR3 coding sequence is TGTGCCAGCAGTGGACAGGGGAGCACAGATACGCAGTATTTT. Residues: CASSGQGSTDTQYF.

This chain uses TRBV5-1 with TRBJ1-3; the D is unclear. CDR1 SGHRS and CDR2 YFSETQ come from the germline V gene. The CDR3 has 15 residues. Trimming removed 4 bases at V and 0 bases at J, with 11 bases between. DNA of the CDR3: TGCGCCAGCAGCCTCGGCGAAAGCTCTGGAAACACCATATATTTT. Translated: CASSLGESSGNTIYF.

This rearrangement joins TRBV5-4 to TRBJ1-5, with D perhaps TRBD1 (6 bases). The CDR3 sequence is 15 residues long. Germline CDR1 and CDR2: SGHNT and YYREEE (reference sequence). With 4 bases removed from V and 4 bases from J, the gap between germline ends came to 15 bases. CDR3 DNA: TGTGCCAGCAGCGGGGGGCCGGAAAGAAATCAGCCCCAGCATTTT. This sequence encodes CASSGGPERNQPQHF.

This rearrangement joins TRBV27 to TRBJ1-5, with 8 bases fitting TRBD1. The CDR3 has 17 amino acids. V trimming: 4 bases; J trimming: 0 bases; junction bases outside the gene matches: 8. Looked up from germline, CDR1 is MNHEY and CDR2 is SMNVEV (reference sequence). The CDR3 protein is CASSSLGTGVSNQPQHF. The CDR3, as DNA: TGTGCCAGCAGTTCCCTCGGGACAGGTGTTAGCAATCAGCCCCAGCATTTT.

The J gene is TRBJ1-1, the V gene TRBV3-1 (or the pseudogene TRBV3-2); D gene unclear. CDR1 and CDR2 from the germline V gene are LGHDT and YNNKEL (reference sequence). V lost 0 bases and J 1 base, leaving 9 bases between the germline ends. This CDR3 contains 15 residues. The CDR3 here is CASSQDGESNTEAFF. The CDR3 DNA reads as TGTGCCAGCAGCCAAGATGGGGAATCGAACACTGAAGCTTTCTTT.

The chain has TRBV18 and TRBJ1-4, with D unclear. Looked up from germline, CDR1 is KGHSH and CDR2 is LQKENI. This CDR3 comprises 15 residues. V lost 2 bases to trimming and J lost 8 bases, with 15 bases between them. The CDR3 loop reads CASSPGLGGGEKLFF. The DNA for the CDR3 is TGTGCCAGCTCACCAGGATTGGGCGGAGGCGAAAAACTGTTTTTT.

The gene calls are TRBV21-1 and TRBJ1-5; the table's D call, TRBD1, has no DNA check behind it. TRBV21-1 is a listed pseudogene. CDR3 size: 16 residues. CDR3 bases: TGTGCCAGCAGCAAAATCGTGGCAGTACGCAATCAGCCCCAGCATTTT. Translating it yields CASSKIVAVRNQPQHF.

This clone was seen a single time. The rearrangement joins TRBV25-1 to TRBJ2-1; D possibly corresponds to TRBD2 (6 bases). This CDR3 has 16 amino acids. Germline V lookup: CDR1 MGHDK, CDR2 SYGVNS. The germline V and J ends were trimmed by 8 bases and 8 bases, with 25 bases remaining between them. The CDR3 sequence: CASGGLVRGIVHEQFF. In DNA form, the CDR3 reads TGTGCCAGCGGGGGACTTGTGAGGGGTATAGTGCATGAGCAGTTCTTC. Filled out from reference TRBV25-1 and TRBJ2-1, the complete variable domain reads EADIYQTPRYLVIGTGKKITLECSQTMGHDKMYWYQQDPGMELHLIHYSYGVNSTEKGDLSSESTVSRIRTEHFPLTLESARPSHTSQYLCASGGLVRGIVHEQFFGPGTRLTVL.

This clone was found once. The J gene is TRBJ1-1, the V gene TRBV18; 7 nucleotides line up with TRBD1. The length of the CDR3 is 12 residues. Germline V gives CDR1 KGHSH, CDR2 LQKENI. V shed 1 base, J shed 10 bases, and the junction held 3 bases outside the gene matches. The CDR3 region has the DNA TGTGCCAGCTCACCACTGCACAGGGGAGCTTTCTTT. This translates into CASSPLHRGAFF.

The genes are TRBV3-1 (or the pseudogene TRBV3-2) and TRBJ2-7; the match to TRBD2 covers 8 bases. This CDR3 has 16 residues. V shed 4 bases, J shed 5 bases, and the junction held 13 bases outside the gene matches. Germline values: CDR1 LGHDT, CDR2 YNNKEL (reference sequence). For the CDR3, the DNA is TGTGCCAGCAGCCCCTCCTCGAGCGGGAGTTCCCACGAGCAGTACTTC. As protein: CASSPSSSGSSHEQYF.

A few counts support this clone. The chain combines TRBV6-4 with TRBJ2-2; D not resolved. Germline CDR1 MRHNA, CDR2 SNTAGT. V was trimmed by 6 bases and J by 1 base, leaving 9 bases between them. This CDR3 has 14 amino acids. CDR3: CASSAGWNTGELFF. CDR3 sequence (DNA): TGTGCCAGCAGCGCAGGTTGGAACACCGGGGAGCTGTTTTTT.

The rearrangement uses TRBV12-3 or TRBV12-4 and TRBJ2-2, with unresolved D. This CDR3 comprises 12 residues. Trimming shortened V by 6 bases and J by 6 bases, and 8 bases separated the two germline ends. The CDR3 is CASRAPSGELFF. The CDR3 DNA is TGTGCCAGCAGGGCCCCGTCCGGGGAGCTGTTTTTT.

The rearrangement uses TRBV15 and TRBJ1-3; D is unclear. In germline, CDR1 is LNHNV, CDR2 YYDKDF (reference sequence). The CDR3 length is 15 residues. The V and J ends lost 3 bases and 0 bases respectively, with 9 bases between them. The CDR3 spells CATSSLDFSGNTIYF. CDR3 nucleotide sequence: TGTGCCACCAGCAGTTTAGACTTCTCTGGAAACACCATATATTTT.

This chain links TRBV5-1 with TRBJ1-5; a weak D match, TRBD1 (6 bases). This CDR3 is 14 amino acids long. The V and J ends lost 0 bases and 3 bases respectively, with 7 bases between them. Germline V gives CDR1 SGHRS, CDR2 YFSETQ. CDR3 region: CASSLEGDNQPQHF. The CDR3 DNA reads as TGCGCCAGCAGCTTGGAGGGGGACAATCAGCCCCAGCATTTT.